The 5 T cell receptor beta chains below all came from one sample that was sequenced in a study of cytomegalovirus exposure and HLA in healthy donors (dated by TCRdb to the late 2010s). Library preparation was by the immunoSEQ multiplex PCR assay. For the multiplex PCR, a mixture combining 60 forward primers for TCR Vbeta segments and 13 reverse primers for TCR Jbeta segments was used. The immuneACCESS repertoire file appears here via TCRdb, limited to in-frame rearrangements. These files lack a portion of the clones; in checked studies, under half of the deficit traces to unresolved V genes, and the cause of the others is not known. A total of roughly 140,000 clones appear in this sample, approximately 9% of them only once. The top ten clonotypes cover approximately 1.8% of the sample. Material for sequencing was PBMCs. The receptors shown here come from a male donor in good health and CMV-seronegative.

This sequence joins TRBV7-2 and TRBJ1-2, with unresolved D. V was trimmed by 1 base and J by 4 bases, leaving 19 bases between them. The CDR3 has 17 amino acids. CDR1 SGHTA and CDR2 FQGNSA come from the germline V gene. The CDR3 here is CASSLGVGIPELYGYTF. CDR3 DNA: TGTGCCAGCAGCTTAGGGGTCGGGATTCCAGAACTCTATGGCTACACCTTC.

This clone was detected a few times. The genes are TRBV28 and TRBJ2-7, with no clear D. V gave up 3 bases and J gave up 3 bases, with 9 bases separating them. The CDR3 totals 13 residues. The germline V gene has CDR1 MDHEN and CDR2 SYDVKM. CDR3 DNA: TGTGCCAGCAGTTTGAGAACAGTCTACGAGCAGTACTTC. Translating gives CASSLRTVYEQYF. The whole variable domain, filled in from reference TRBV28 and TRBJ2-7, reads DVKVTQSSRYLVKRTGEKVFLECVQDMDHENMFWYRQDPGLGLRLIYFSYDVKMKEKGDIPEGYSVSREKKERFSLILESASTNQTSMYLCASSLRTVYEQYFGPGTRLTVT.

This clone was detected once. The chain recombines TRBV4-3 with TRBJ2-1; 8 bases are a match to TRBD1. Germline V gives CDR1 LGHNA, CDR2 YSLEER. There are 14 residues in the CDR3. The junction had 7 bases not matched to a gene; V was cut back by 6 bases and J by 6 bases. CDR3 DNA: TGCGCCAGCAGTAGGACAGGGCCCCCCAATGAGCAGTTCTTC. Amino acid sequence: CASSRTGPPNEQFF.

The rearrangement uses TRBV5-1 and TRBJ2-5; the D is unclear. Trimming took off 4 bases at V and 0 bases at J, with 4 bases between the two ends. The germline gives CDR1 SGHRS, CDR2 YFSETQ. This CDR3 spans 12 amino acids. CDR3 sequence (DNA): TGCGCCAGCAGCGGAGACCAAGAGACCCAGTACTTC. Encoded protein: CASSGDQETQYF. The variable domain in full, completed from reference TRBV5-1 and TRBJ2-5, reads KAGVTQTPRYLIKTRGQQVTLSCSPISGHRSVSWYQQTPGQGLQFLFEYFSETQRNKGNFPGRFSGRQFSNSRSEMNVSTLELGDSALYLCASSGDQETQYFGPGTRLLVL.

This clone was observed a few times. The chain carries TRBV18 and TRBJ2-7, with D maybe TRBD1 (6 bases). With 4 bases removed from V and 3 bases from J, the gap between germline ends came to 10 bases. Germline CDR1 reads KGHSH; CDR2 reads LQKENI. The CDR3 is 13 amino acids. CDR3 coding DNA: TGTGCCAGCTCACTCGGGACAAACTACGAGCAGTACTTC. Translated: CASSLGTNYEQYF.